One T cell receptor beta chain is described in this entry. Its antigen is unidentified. The CDR3 runs to 12 residues. The germline V gene has CDR1 MNHNS and CDR2 SASEGT. V gave up 4 bases and J gave up 7 bases, with 5 bases separating them. This entry is derived from a study of cytomegalovirus exposure and HLA in healthy donors. Study information: There were roughly 110 million unique TCR beta sequences, drawn from some 180 million T cells, in an earlier analysis. Among approximately 390 genotyped donors, around 80% fell in the Caucasian-associated ancestry cluster.

The primer mix had 60 Vbeta and 13 Jbeta primers. Data came from immunoSEQ multiplex PCR; TCRdb stores just in-frame clones and leaves some out. The sample holds over 200,000 clones; 82% are singletons and the top ten take more than 0.45%. Regarding the study as a whole: TCR beta V segments were, for the most part, productive about 87% or about 30% of the time in an earlier analysis.

This TCR came from a woman aged 40 to 50 in good health and CMV-seronegative. Sequencing was performed on PBMCs. The chain has TRBV6-1 and TRBJ1-6, with no clear D. The CDR3 bases are TGTGCCAGCAGTGCCGGGAATTCACCCCTCCACTTT. This translates into CASSAGNSPLHF.